This T cell receptor beta chain was found in a study of radiation and T cells in renal cell carcinoma. Data came from immunoSEQ multiplex PCR; TCRdb stores just in-frame clones and leaves some out. The sample consists of about 91,000 clones, 70% to 85% of them appearing once. Remarks on this clone: As yet, its antigen is unknown.

The study's findings and limits: In blood, top tumor clones expanded by 2 weeks, shrinking by 4.

Between the trimmed V and J ends, which lost 3 bases and 0 bases, there was a span of 7 bases. The CDR3 is 14 amino acids. Germline CDR1 is MDHEN and CDR2 is SYDVKM. Time point denoted: baseline pretreatment blood. This sample's treatment: 15 Gy SBRT to primary tumor, nephrectomy 4 weeks later. This specimen was blood, taken from a patient whose treatment included radiotherapy and nephrectomy. This receptor was obtained from a man in his sixties with renal cell carcinoma. This rearrangement joins TRBV28 to TRBJ2-3; the D is unclear. CDR3 nucleotides: TGTGCCAGCAGTTTGATGGGCAGCACAGATACGCAGTATTTT. Translated: CASSLMGSTDTQYF.